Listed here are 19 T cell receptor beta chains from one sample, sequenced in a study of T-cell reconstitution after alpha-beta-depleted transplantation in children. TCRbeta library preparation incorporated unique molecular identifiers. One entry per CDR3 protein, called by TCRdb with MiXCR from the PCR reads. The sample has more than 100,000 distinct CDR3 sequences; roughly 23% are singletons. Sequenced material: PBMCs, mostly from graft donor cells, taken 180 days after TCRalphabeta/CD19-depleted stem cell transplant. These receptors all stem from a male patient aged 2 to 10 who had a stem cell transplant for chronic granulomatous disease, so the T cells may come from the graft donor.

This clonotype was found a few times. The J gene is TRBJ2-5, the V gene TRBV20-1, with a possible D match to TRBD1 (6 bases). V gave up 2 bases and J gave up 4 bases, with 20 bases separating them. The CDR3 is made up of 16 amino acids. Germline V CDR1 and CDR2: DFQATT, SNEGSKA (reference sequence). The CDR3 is CSARQQQGGWGETQYF. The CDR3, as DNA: TGCAGTGCTAGACAACAACAGGGTGGGTGGGGAGAGACCCAGTACTTC.

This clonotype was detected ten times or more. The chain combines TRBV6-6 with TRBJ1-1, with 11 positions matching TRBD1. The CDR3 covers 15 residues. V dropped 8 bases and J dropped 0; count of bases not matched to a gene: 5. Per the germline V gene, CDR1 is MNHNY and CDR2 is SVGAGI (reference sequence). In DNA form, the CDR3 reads TGTGCCAGCCGCGGACAGGGGGCGGTGAACACTGAAGCTTTCTTT. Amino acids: CASRGQGAVNTEAFF.

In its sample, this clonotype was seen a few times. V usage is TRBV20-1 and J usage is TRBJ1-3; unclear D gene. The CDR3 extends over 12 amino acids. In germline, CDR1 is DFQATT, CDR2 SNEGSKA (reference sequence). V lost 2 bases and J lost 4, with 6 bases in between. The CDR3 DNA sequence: TGCAGTGCTAGATCGAGGGGAAACACCATATATTTT. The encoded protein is CSARSRGNTIYF.

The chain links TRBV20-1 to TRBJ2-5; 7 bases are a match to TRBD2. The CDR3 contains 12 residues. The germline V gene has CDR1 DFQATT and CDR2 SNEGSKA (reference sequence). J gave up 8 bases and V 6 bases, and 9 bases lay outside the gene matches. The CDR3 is CSARGDSVTQYF. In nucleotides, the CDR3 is TGCAGTGCACGGGGGGATTCAGTAACCCAGTACTTC.

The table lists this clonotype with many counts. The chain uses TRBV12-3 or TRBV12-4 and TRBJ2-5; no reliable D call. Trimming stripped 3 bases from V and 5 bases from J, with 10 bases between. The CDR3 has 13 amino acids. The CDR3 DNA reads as TGTGCCAGCAGTTTTTGGCTGGGGGAGACCCAGTACTTC. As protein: CASSFWLGETQYF.

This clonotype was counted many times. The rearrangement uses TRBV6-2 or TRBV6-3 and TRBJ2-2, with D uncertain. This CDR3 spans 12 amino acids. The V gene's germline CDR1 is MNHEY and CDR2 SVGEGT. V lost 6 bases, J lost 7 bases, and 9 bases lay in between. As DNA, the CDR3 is TGTGCCAGCAGCCTAACCATCGGGGAGCTGTTTTTT. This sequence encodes CASSLTIGELFF.

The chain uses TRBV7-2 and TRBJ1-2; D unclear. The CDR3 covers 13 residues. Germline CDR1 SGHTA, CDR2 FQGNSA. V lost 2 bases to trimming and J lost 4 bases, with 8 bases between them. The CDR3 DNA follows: TGTGCCAGCAGCTTACTAGGGAGCTATGGCTACACCTTC. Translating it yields CASSLLGSYGYTF.

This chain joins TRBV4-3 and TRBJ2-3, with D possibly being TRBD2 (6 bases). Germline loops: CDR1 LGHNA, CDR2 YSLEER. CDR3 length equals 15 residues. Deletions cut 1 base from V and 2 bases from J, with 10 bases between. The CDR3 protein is CASSQGRGSTDTQYF. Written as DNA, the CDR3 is TGCGCCAGCAGCCAAGGGCGGGGCTCCACAGATACGCAGTATTTT.

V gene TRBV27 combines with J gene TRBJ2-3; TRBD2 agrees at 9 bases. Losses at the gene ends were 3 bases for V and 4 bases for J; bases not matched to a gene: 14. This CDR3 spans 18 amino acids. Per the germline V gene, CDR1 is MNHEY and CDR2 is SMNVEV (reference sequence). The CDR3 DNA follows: TGTGCCAGCAGTTTTATTGCTGCGGGAGGGGGAGTTGCAGATACGCAGTATTTT. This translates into CASSFIAAGGGVADTQYF.

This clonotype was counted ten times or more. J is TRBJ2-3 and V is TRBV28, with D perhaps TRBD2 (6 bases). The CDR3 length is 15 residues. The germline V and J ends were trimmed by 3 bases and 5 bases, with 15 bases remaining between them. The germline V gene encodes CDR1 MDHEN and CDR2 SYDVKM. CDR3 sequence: CASSLLGPGGDTQYF. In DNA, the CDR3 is TGTGCCAGCAGTTTGTTGGGACCCGGGGGAGATACGCAGTATTTT.

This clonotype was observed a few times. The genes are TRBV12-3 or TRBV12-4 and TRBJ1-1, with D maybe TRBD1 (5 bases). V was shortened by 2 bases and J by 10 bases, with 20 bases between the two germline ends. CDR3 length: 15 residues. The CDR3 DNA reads TGTGCCAGCAGTTTACACCCTCTTGTCGGGACGCCAGCTTTCTTT. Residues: CASSLHPLVGTPAFF.

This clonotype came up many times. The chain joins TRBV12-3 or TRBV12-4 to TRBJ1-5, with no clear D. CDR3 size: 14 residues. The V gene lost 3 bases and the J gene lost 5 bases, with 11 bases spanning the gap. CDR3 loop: CASSLSDGDQPQHF. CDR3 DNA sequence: TGTGCCAGCAGTTTGTCGGACGGGGATCAGCCCCAGCATTTT.

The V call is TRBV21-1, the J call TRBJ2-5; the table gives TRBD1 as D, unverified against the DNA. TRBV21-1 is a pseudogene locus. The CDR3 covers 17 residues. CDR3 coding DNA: TGTGCCAGCAGCAAAGGAATGTGGGGGGCGGTCGAAGAGACCCAGTACTTC. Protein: CASSKGMWGAVEETQYF.

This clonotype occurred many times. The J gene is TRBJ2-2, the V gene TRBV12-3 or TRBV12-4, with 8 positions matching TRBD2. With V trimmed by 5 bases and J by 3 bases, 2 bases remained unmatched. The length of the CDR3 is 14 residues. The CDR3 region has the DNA TGTGCCAGCAGTCGACTAGCGCACACCGGGGAGCTGTTTTTT. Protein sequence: CASSRLAHTGELFF.

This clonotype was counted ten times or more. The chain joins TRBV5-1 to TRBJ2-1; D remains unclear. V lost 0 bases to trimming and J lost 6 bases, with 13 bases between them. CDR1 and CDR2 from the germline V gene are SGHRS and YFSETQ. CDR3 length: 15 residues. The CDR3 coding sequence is TGCGCCAGCAGCTTGGAAGCCCGGCCCCCCAATGAGCAGTTCTTC. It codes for CASSLEARPPNEQFF.

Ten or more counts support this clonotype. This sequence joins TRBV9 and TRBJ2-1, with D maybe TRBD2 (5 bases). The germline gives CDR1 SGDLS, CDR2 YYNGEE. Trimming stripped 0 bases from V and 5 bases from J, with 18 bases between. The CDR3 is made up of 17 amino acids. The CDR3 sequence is CASSVVGSETPHNEQFF. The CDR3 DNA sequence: TGTGCCAGCAGCGTAGTCGGTAGCGAGACTCCACACAATGAGCAGTTCTTC.

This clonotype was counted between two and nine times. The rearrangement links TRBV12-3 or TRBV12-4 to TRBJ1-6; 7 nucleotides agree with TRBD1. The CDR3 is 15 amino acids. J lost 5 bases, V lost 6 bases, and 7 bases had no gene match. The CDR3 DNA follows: TGTGCCAGCAGACCGACAGGGTCCAATAATTCACCCCTCCACTTT. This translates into CASRPTGSNNSPLHF.

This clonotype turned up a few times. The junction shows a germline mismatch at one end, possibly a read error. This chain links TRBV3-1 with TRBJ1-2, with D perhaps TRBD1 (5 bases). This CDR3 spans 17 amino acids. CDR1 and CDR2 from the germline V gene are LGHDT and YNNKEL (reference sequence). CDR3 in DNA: TGTGCCTGCAGCCAAGCGATGGGGGACCCGCGGTACTATGGCTACACCTTC. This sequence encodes CACSQAMGDPRYYGYTF.

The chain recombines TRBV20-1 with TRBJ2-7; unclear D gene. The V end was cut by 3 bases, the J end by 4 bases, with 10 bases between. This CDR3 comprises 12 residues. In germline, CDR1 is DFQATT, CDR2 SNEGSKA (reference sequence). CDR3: CSASGSAYEQYF. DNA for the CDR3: TGCAGTGCTAGTGGATCCGCATACGAGCAGTACTTC.